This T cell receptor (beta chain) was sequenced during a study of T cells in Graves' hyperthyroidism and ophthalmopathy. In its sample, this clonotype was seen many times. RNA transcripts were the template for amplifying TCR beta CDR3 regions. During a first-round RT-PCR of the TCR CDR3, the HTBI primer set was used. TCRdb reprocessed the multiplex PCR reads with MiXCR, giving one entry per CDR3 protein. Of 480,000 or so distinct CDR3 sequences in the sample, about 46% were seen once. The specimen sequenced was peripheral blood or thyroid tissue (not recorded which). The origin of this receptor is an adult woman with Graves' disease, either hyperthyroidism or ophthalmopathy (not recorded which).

CDR3 nucleotide sequence: TGTGCCAGCAGCTTAGGGCGGGTCCAAGAGACCCAGTACTTC. Encoded protein: CASSLGRVQETQYF. The chain combines TRBV5-5 with TRBJ2-5, with D possibly matching TRBD2 (5 bases). V shed 2 bases and J shed 1 base, with 9 bases lying between them. CDR3 length equals 14 residues. Germline V gene data show CDR1 as SGHKS and CDR2 as YYEKEE (reference sequence).